What follows describes a single TCR beta chain. The antigen remains undetermined. No infections or other immune events were documented during collection. The data originate from a study of identifying expanded T cells in peripheral blood. TCRdb's table, derived via immunoSEQ multiplex PCR, lists solely in-frame clones and lacks some. Here the sample spans roughly 130,000 clones, approximately 86% being singletons. Overall study findings and caveats: Differentially abundant clones: around 1.2 between replicates, 16.4 at around 15 days, approximately 18 at four. Two-week clone count variance significantly increased as total template count grew.

CDR1 and CDR2 from the germline V gene are MRHNA and SNTAGT. Trimming shortened V by 0 bases and J by 0 bases, and 6 bases separated the two germline ends. The CDR3 runs to 15 residues. This sequence joins TRBV6-4 and TRBJ2-1, with a weak D call TRBD2 (6 bases). This TCR came from a person between 18 and 70 years old in good health. Sequenced: blood. As DNA, the CDR3 is TGTGCCAGCAGTGACTCTAGCGGCTCCTACAATGAGCAGTTCTTC. Translation: CASSDSSGSYNEQFF.